The 28 T cell receptor beta chains presented below share a single source sample, sequenced in a study of blood T cell repertoires in COVID-19. Generated by immunoSEQ multiplex PCR, the TCRdb table keeps only in-frame clones and is missing some. The data show about 160,000 clones, approximately 92% seen once. The sequencing input was peripheral blood. These receptor sequences come from a woman between 50 and 59 years old with acute or convalescent COVID-19.

This chain uses TRBV19 with TRBJ2-2; 9 bases fit TRBD1. Germline-derived CDR1 and CDR2 are LNHDA and SQIVND (reference sequence). The CDR3 sequence is 15 residues long. The V and J ends lost 5 bases and 4 bases, in that order; junction bases with no gene match: 5. In DNA, the CDR3 is TGTGCCAGTAGTTGGGGACAGGGTATCACCGGGGAGCTGTTTTTT. Residues: CASSWGQGITGELFF.

The chain recombines TRBV12-3 or TRBV12-4 with TRBJ1-3, with 7 positions matching TRBD1. The J segment lost 4 bases and the V segment lost 7 bases, leaving 4 bases of the junction unmatched. CDR3 length equals 13 residues. Here the CDR3 reads CASTTGAGNTIYF. For the CDR3, the DNA is TGTGCCAGCACCACAGGGGCCGGAAACACCATATATTTT.

This chain links TRBV6-5 with TRBJ2-3; D not certain. The CDR3 totals 15 residues. Germline V lookup: CDR1 MNHEY, CDR2 SVGAGI. V lost 5 bases and J lost 0, with 12 bases in between. CDR3 DNA sequence: TGTGCCAGCAGTCCGACGGAGATTAGCACAGATACGCAGTATTTT. Encoded protein: CASSPTEISTDTQYF.

The rearrangement links TRBV4-2 to TRBJ1-4, with a possible D match to TRBD1 (6 bases). The CDR3 totals 16 residues. V was pared by 4 bases and J by 5 bases, with 17 bases between. CDR1 and CDR2 (germline): LGHNA, YNFKEQ. CDR3 in DNA: TGTGCCAGCAGCCTTGGAGGAGAGGGGGAAAATGAAAAACTGTTTTTT. As protein: CASSLGGEGENEKLFF.

The rearrangement joins TRBV4-3 to TRBJ2-2; TRBD2 matches 8 bases. The CDR3 loop spans 17 amino acids. Germline V gene data show CDR1 as LGHNA and CDR2 as YSLEER. J was trimmed by 3 bases and V by 2 bases; bases with no gene match: 8. The DNA of the CDR3 is TGCGCCAGCAGCCAATTTAGCGGGATAGGGGACACCGGGGAGCTGTTTTTT. Amino acids: CASSQFSGIGDTGELFF.

V gene TRBV19 combines with J gene TRBJ1-5; a possible D gene is TRBD1 (6 bases). V was cut by 3 bases and J by 4 bases, with 10 bases left in between. CDR3 length: 14 residues. Germline V gene data show CDR1 as LNHDA and CDR2 as SQIVND (reference sequence). Here the CDR3 DNA reads TGTGCCAGTAGTATGTTGCAGGGGAATCAGCCCCAGCATTTT. This encodes CASSMLQGNQPQHF.

This chain uses TRBV5-4 with TRBJ2-3; a weak D match, TRBD2 (7 bases). This CDR3 spans 14 amino acids. CDR1 is SGHNT, CDR2 YYREEE, per germline (reference sequence). V was clipped by 1 base and J by 4 bases, with 10 bases between them. CDR3 nucleotide sequence: TGTGCCAGCAGCTTGACGGGGGGCGCAGATACGCAGTATTTT. This encodes CASSLTGGADTQYF.

This clone was seen just once. The chain links TRBV6-5 to TRBJ2-1; a possible D gene is TRBD1 (5 bases). The CDR3 runs to 14 residues. Trimming removed 11 bases from V and 3 bases from J, with 17 bases in between. Per the germline V gene, CDR1 is MNHEY and CDR2 is SVGAGI. The CDR3, as DNA: TGTGCCTTGACTCAGTCTAGGGGCTACAATGAGCAGTTCTTC. This codes for CALTQSRGYNEQFF.

The chain has TRBV10-3 and TRBJ1-2; no definite D call. The CDR3 covers 13 residues. CDR1 ENHRY and CDR2 SYGVKD come from the germline V gene. V lost 8 bases and J 2 bases, leaving 12 bases between the germline ends. The CDR3 DNA sequence: TGTGCCATCCTTTTGCCTCAGAACTATGGCTACACCTTC. This gives the protein CAILLPQNYGYTF.

CDR3 residues: CASSEGGSRNYGYTF. The CDR3 DNA is TGTGCCAGCAGTGAGGGAGGCAGCCGAAACTATGGCTACACCTTC. The chain employs TRBV6-1 and TRBJ1-2; D unclear. Germline assignment: CDR1 MNHNS and CDR2 SASEGT. This CDR3 is 15 amino acids long. The V and J ends lost 3 bases and 2 bases respectively, with 13 bases between them.

The genes are TRBV4-1 and TRBJ1-3; 9 bases are a match to TRBD1. The CDR3 has 16 residues. The germline V gene has CDR1 MGHRA and CDR2 YSYEKL. The V segment lost 4 bases and the J segment 0 bases; nucleotides outside the gene matches: 4. The CDR3 DNA is TGCGCCAGCAGCCTGGACAGGGGAGGCTCTGGAAACACCATATATTTT. It yields the protein CASSLDRGGSGNTIYF.

This chain uses TRBV9 with TRBJ1-4; 8 nucleotides match TRBD1. Trimming removed 0 bases from V and 8 bases from J; junction bases left unmatched: 3. The CDR3 sequence is 14 residues long. Germline V gene data show CDR1 as SGDLS and CDR2 as YYNGEE. The CDR3 loop is CASSVGQGREKLFF. The CDR3 bases are TGTGCCAGCAGCGTAGGACAGGGGAGGGAAAAACTGTTTTTT.

The gene calls are TRBV28 and TRBJ1-5, with D unclear. Germline-derived CDR1 and CDR2 are MDHEN and SYDVKM. Trimming removed 4 bases at V and 2 bases at J, with 12 bases between. The CDR3 extends over 15 amino acids. CDR3 region: CASSSSPVGNQPQHF. As DNA, the CDR3 is TGTGCCAGCAGTTCTAGCCCAGTGGGCAATCAGCCCCAGCATTTT. Full variable domain (rest looked up from reference TRBV28 and TRBJ1-5): DVKVTQSSRYLVKRTGEKVFLECVQDMDHENMFWYRQDPGLGLRLIYFSYDVKMKEKGDIPEGYSVSREKKERFSLILESASTNQTSMYLCASSSSPVGNQPQHFGDGTRLSIL.

The J gene is TRBJ2-1, the V gene TRBV6-5; 7 bases are a match to TRBD2. Germline-derived CDR1 and CDR2 are MNHEY and SVGAGI. CDR3 length: 14 amino acids. J was trimmed by 8 bases and V by 2 bases; bases with no gene match: 6. CDR3 DNA: TGTGCCAGCAGTTACGCGGGAGTCGGCGATGAGCAGTTCTTC. The encoded protein is CASSYAGVGDEQFF.

In this sample, this clone turned up a few times. The rearrangement uses TRBV6-2 or TRBV6-3 and TRBJ1-5; no definite D call. The CDR3 extends over 12 amino acids. V gave up 2 bases and J gave up 11 bases, with 10 bases separating them. Germline-derived CDR1 and CDR2 are MNHEY and SVGEGT. The CDR3 protein is CASSYVPAAQHF. CDR3 DNA: TGTGCCAGCAGTTACGTTCCAGCGGCCCAGCATTTT.

The V call is TRBV13, the J call TRBJ1-3; tentatively, D is TRBD1 (5 bases). Between the trimmed V and J ends, which lost 5 bases and 12 bases, there was a span of 17 bases. The CDR3 length is 13 residues. Germline V gives CDR1 PRHDT, CDR2 FYEKMQ (reference sequence). The CDR3 bases are TGTGCCAGCAGCCTGCGGGGCTCCCCCCACATATATTTT. Translated: CASSLRGSPHIYF.

Remarks on this clone: At one end, the junction sequence differs from germline, possibly due to a read error. The chain recombines TRBV13 with TRBJ2-7, with 10 nucleotides matching TRBD1. Germline V gene lookup returns CDR1 PRHDT and CDR2 FYEKMQ (reference sequence). The CDR3 is 12 residues long. The CDR3 region is CASSLDRGTGVF. DNA for the CDR3: TGTGCCAGCAGCTTAGATCGCGGGACAGGGGTATTC.

CDR3 in DNA: TGTGCCAGCAGCAAAGCGCACTATAGAACGGGACAGATGGACGGCTACACCTTC. This encodes CASSKAHYRTGQMDGYTF. This chain connects TRBV21-1 to TRBJ1-2; the D segment call TRBD1 is taken from the table without a DNA check. TRBV21-1 is marked as a pseudogene. The CDR3 is made up of 18 amino acids.

The chain carries TRBV2 and TRBJ2-1; D is unresolved. Germline V lookup: CDR1 SNHLY, CDR2 FYNNEI. Trimming cost V 2 bases and J 9 bases, with 5 bases left between them. The CDR3 runs 11 residues. The CDR3 protein is CASSEISEQFF. Here the CDR3 DNA reads TGTGCCAGCAGTGAAATTAGTGAGCAGTTCTTC.

V and J are TRBV30 and TRBJ1-2; 9 bases are shared with TRBD1. CDR1 is GTSNPN, CDR2 SVGIG, per germline (reference sequence). The CDR3 runs 17 residues. Trimming took 2 bases from V and 3 from J; bases not matched to a gene: 13. The CDR3 sequence: CAWSTFGQGFRDYGYTF. CDR3 nucleotide sequence: TGTGCCTGGAGTACCTTCGGACAGGGGTTCAGGGACTATGGCTACACCTTC.

V gene TRBV6-9 combines with J gene TRBJ2-7; 14 positions agree with TRBD2. Germline CDR1 MNHGY, CDR2 SVAAGI. The V and J ends lost 8 bases and 0 bases, in that order; junction bases with no gene match: 6. The CDR3 spans 16 residues. The CDR3 region has the DNA TGTGCCAGCCCGGGACTAGCGGGAGAAATCTCCTACGAGCAGTACTTC. Its protein product is CASPGLAGEISYEQYF.

The genes are TRBV3-1 (or the pseudogene TRBV3-2) and TRBJ1-2; 7 nucleotides line up with TRBD1. CDR1 and CDR2 (germline): LGHDT, YNNKEL (reference sequence). CDR3 length: 13 amino acids. Losses at the gene ends were 6 bases for V and 5 bases for J; bases not matched to a gene: 6. CDR3 sequence: CASSPGTEYGYTF. The CDR3 nucleotides are TGTGCCAGCAGTCCGGGGACAGAGTATGGCTACACCTTC.

The V call is TRBV28, the J call TRBJ1-1; 7 positions agree with TRBD1. V lost 7 bases to trimming and J lost 4 bases; unmatched junction nucleotides: 9. The CDR3 loop spans 14 amino acids. The germline V gene has CDR1 MDHEN and CDR2 SYDVKM. The CDR3 bases are TGTGCCAGCAACATTCGACAGGGCTCCACTGAAGCTTTCTTT. It is translated as CASNIRQGSTEAFF. The full variable domain, completed using reference TRBV28 and TRBJ1-1, is DVKVTQSSRYLVKRTGEKVFLECVQDMDHENMFWYRQDPGLGLRLIYFSYDVKMKEKGDIPEGYSVSREKKERFSLILESASTNQTSMYLCASNIRQGSTEAFFGQGTRLTVV.

V gene TRBV7-9 combines with J gene TRBJ2-1, with a tentative D call TRBD1 (5 bases). The V end was cut by 10 bases, the J end by 7 bases, with 14 bases between. Germline V CDR1 and CDR2: SEHNR, FQNEAQ (reference sequence). CDR3 length equals 12 residues. CDR3 amino acids: CATPGPGNEQFF. The CDR3 bases are TGTGCCACTCCGGGCCCAGGGAATGAGCAGTTCTTC.

The chain has TRBV30 and TRBJ2-1, with TRBD2 as a possible D gene (6 bases). Germline V gene sequence: CDR1 GTSNPN, CDR2 SVGIG (reference sequence). There are 17 residues in the CDR3. Trimming removed 2 bases at V and 5 bases at J, with 22 bases between. The CDR3 protein is CAWSPPQWGRQNNEQFF. The CDR3 DNA reads TGTGCCTGGAGTCCCCCTCAGTGGGGGAGGCAAAACAATGAGCAGTTCTTC.

The V call is TRBV9, the J call TRBJ2-7, with 8 bases that match TRBD2. The germline V gene encodes CDR1 SGDLS and CDR2 YYNGEE. Trimming at V came to 0 bases and at J to 2 bases, leaving 10 bases not matched to a gene. The CDR3 totals 17 residues. The CDR3 loop is CASSVASGGGTPYEQYF. CDR3 sequence (DNA): TGTGCCAGCAGCGTAGCATCTGGCGGGGGGACCCCCTACGAGCAGTACTTC. The full variable domain, its missing parts supplied by reference TRBV9 and TRBJ2-7, is DSGVTQTPKHLITATGQRVTLRCSPRSGDLSVYWYQQSLDQGLQFLIQYYNGEERAKGNILERFSAQQFPDLHSELNLSSLELGDSALYFCASSVASGGGTPYEQYFGPGTRLTVT.

This clone occurred once. The chain combines TRBV3-1 (or the pseudogene TRBV3-2) with TRBJ2-7; unclear D gene. The CDR3 contains 13 residues. Between the trimmed V and J ends, which lost 0 bases and 9 bases, there was a span of 12 bases. Germline V gene lookup returns CDR1 LGHDT and CDR2 YNNKEL (reference sequence). The CDR3 DNA reads TGTGCCAGCAGCCAAGATCTCGGGTCTGGGCAGTACTTC. Translated, it gives CASSQDLGSGQYF.

The chain joins TRBV19 to TRBJ2-6; 8 bases map to TRBD1. The CDR3 sequence is 19 residues long. The germline gives CDR1 LNHDA, CDR2 SQIVND (reference sequence). V was pared by 3 bases and J by 4 bases, with 14 bases of the junction left unmatched. The CDR3 DNA reads TGTGCCAGTAGTATTGGTGCAGGACAGGGTAAAGCCGGGGCCAACGTCCTGACTTTC. This translates into CASSIGAGQGKAGANVLTF.